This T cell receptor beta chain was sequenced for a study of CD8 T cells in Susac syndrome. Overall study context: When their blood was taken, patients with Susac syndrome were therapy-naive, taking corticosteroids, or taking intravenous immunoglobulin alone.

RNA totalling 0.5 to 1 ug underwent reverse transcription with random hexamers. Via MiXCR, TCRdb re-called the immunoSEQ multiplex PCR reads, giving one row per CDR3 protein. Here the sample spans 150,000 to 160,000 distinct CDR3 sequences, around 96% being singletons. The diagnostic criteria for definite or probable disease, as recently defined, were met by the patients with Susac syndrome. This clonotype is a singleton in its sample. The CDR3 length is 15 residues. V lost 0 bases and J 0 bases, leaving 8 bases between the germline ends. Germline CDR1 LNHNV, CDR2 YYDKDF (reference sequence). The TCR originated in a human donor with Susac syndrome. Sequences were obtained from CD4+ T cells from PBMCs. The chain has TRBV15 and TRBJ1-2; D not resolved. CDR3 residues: CATSRDARANYGYTF. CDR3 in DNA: TGTGCCACCAGCAGAGATGCCAGAGCTAACTATGGCTACACCTTC.